These 18 T cell receptor beta chains were sequenced from one sample in a study of T cell repertoires in cytomegalovirus infection. TCRdb re-derived calls from the reads in MiXCR, one entry per CDR3 protein. The sample yields hundreds of thousands of distinct CDR3 sequences, about 30% seen once. No antigen has been identified for these receptors. Source: cultured CD8+ T cells from PBMCs, taken from culture after CMV antigen stimulation. These receptors were collected from a human donor in good health (CMV status not recorded). Some clones in this sample may be carry-over from other donors' samples.

The chain links TRBV28 to TRBJ2-7, with a tentative D call TRBD2 (5 bases). The ends were cut back, 4 bases at V and 5 bases at J, with 15 bases in the middle. Looked up from germline, CDR1 is MDHEN and CDR2 is SYDVKM. The CDR3 loop spans 14 amino acids. CDR3 residues: CASSSLGVAHEQYV. The DNA of the CDR3 is TGTGCCAGCAGTTCCCTCGGGGTTGCCCACGAGCAGTACGTC.

This clonotype turned up a few times. V gene TRBV12-5 combines with J gene TRBJ2-1; D gene uncertain. Trimming pared 3 bases from V and 6 bases from J, leaving 15 bases between. From germline, CDR1 is LGHNT and CDR2 FRNRAP. The CDR3 is made up of 15 amino acids. Here the CDR3 reads CASGFLLDASNEQFF. CDR3 nucleotide sequence: TGTGCTAGTGGTTTCCTACTCGACGCTAGCAATGAGCAGTTCTTC. Together with reference TRBV12-5 and TRBJ2-1, the CDR3 gives the full variable domain: DARVTQTPRHKVTEMGQEVTMRCQPILGHNTVFWYRQTMMQGLELLAYFRNRAPLDDSGMPKDRFSAEMPDATLATLKIQPSEPRDSAVYFCASGFLLDASNEQFFGPGTRLTVL.

This clonotype appeared a few times. This rearrangement joins TRBV25-1 to TRBJ1-4, with D perhaps matching TRBD1 (6 bases). The CDR3 is 15 residues long. V was shortened by 3 bases and J by 5 bases, with 13 bases between the two germline ends. Germline loops: CDR1 MGHDK, CDR2 SYGVNS. CDR3 in DNA: TGTGCCAGCAGTGATTGGGGGGGGCCAAATGAAAAACTGTTTTTT. Residues: CASSDWGGPNEKLFF.

This clonotype occurred a few times. The chain is built from TRBV29-1 and TRBJ1-5; 7 bases agree with TRBD1. Looked up from germline, CDR1 is SQVTM and CDR2 is ANQGSEA. The CDR3 runs to 14 residues. V shed 4 bases and J 0 bases; nucleotides not matched to a gene: 3. In nucleotides, the CDR3 is TGCAGCGTTGCGACAGGGCTTAGCAATCAGCCCCAGCATTTT. This codes for CSVATGLSNQPQHF.

CDR3 DNA sequence: TGTGCCAGCAGCTTAGACGGTGTCCACGAGCAGTACGTC. Translated, it gives CASSLDGVHEQYV. The genes are TRBV7-9 and TRBJ2-7; D unresolved. From germline, CDR1 is SEHNR and CDR2 FQNEAQ (reference sequence). This CDR3 contains 13 residues. V lost 1 base and J 5 bases, leaving 9 bases between the germline ends.

This clonotype was counted between two and nine times. The chain combines TRBV11-3 with TRBJ2-1; unclear D gene. The CDR3 length is 15 residues. Trimming removed 5 bases from V and 7 bases from J, with 18 bases in between. Germline CDR1 SGHNT, CDR2 YENEEA. CDR3 nucleotide sequence: TGTGCCAGCAGCCGCGAGGATGGGGTAGATAATGAGCAGTTCTTC. Protein: CASSREDGVDNEQFF.

V is TRBV11-1 and J is TRBJ2-7; 7 bases map to TRBD2. V shed 2 bases, J shed 5 bases, and the junction held 12 bases outside the gene matches. This CDR3 is 16 amino acids long. Germline CDR1 is SGHAT and CDR2 is FQDESV (reference sequence). The CDR3 DNA sequence: TGTGCCAGCAGCTTATGGGAGGGGACTTTAATCCACGAGCAGTACGTC. Its translation: CASSLWEGTLIHEQYV.

This clonotype was detected many times. The chain is built from TRBV7-2 and TRBJ2-2; tentatively, D is TRBD1 (6 bases). The V gene lost 3 bases and the J gene lost 4 bases, with 12 bases spanning the gap. Germline V gives CDR1 SGHTA, CDR2 FQGNSA. The CDR3 is 15 amino acids. The CDR3 DNA reads TGTGCCAGCAGCTTCGGCAGGGGTGTCACCGGGGAGCTGTTTTTT. Its protein product is CASSFGRGVTGELFF.

The chain uses TRBV10-3 and TRBJ1-2; 9 positions match TRBD1. This CDR3 has 14 residues. Germline V gives CDR1 ENHRY, CDR2 SYGVKD. V gave up 6 bases and J gave up 6 bases; unmatched junction bases: 8. The CDR3 protein is CAIRMDRGEDGYTF. The CDR3 region has the DNA TGTGCCATCAGGATGGACAGGGGCGAGGATGGCTACACCTTC.

The chain is built from TRBV5-1 and TRBJ2-3; 8 bases match TRBD1. V dropped 5 bases and J dropped 1; count of bases not matched to a gene: 6. The CDR3 runs 15 residues. Germline-derived CDR1 and CDR2 are SGHRS and YFSETQ. CDR3 nucleotide sequence: TGCGCCAGCAGGATGACAGGGGTAGGCACAGATACGCAGTATTTT. Its protein product is CASRMTGVGTDTQYF.

About this clonotype itself: A much larger clone sits a single nucleotide away, making a read error possible. This sequence joins TRBV7-2 and TRBJ2-3, with 14 bases identical to TRBD2. Germline V lookup: CDR1 SGHTA, CDR2 FQGNSA. The CDR3 covers 18 residues. Losses at the gene ends were 5 bases for V and 0 bases for J; bases not matched to a gene: 7. The CDR3 DNA follows: TGTGCCAGCAGCACGGGACTAGCGGGGGCGATGAGCACAGATACGCAGTATTTT. Protein: CASSTGLAGAMSTDTQYF.

A word on this clonotype: One end of the junction varies from germline; a read error may be responsible. The gene calls are TRBV6-1 and TRBJ1-1; 8 bases match TRBD1. The CDR3 spans 13 residues. Germline V lookup: CDR1 MNHNS, CDR2 SASEGT. CDR3 bases: TGTGCCAGCAAGAACAGGGGGAACTCTGAAGCTTTCTTT. Translated: CASKNRGNSEAFF.

The chain employs TRBV12-3 or TRBV12-4 and TRBJ2-1, with TRBD2 matching over 9 bases. This CDR3 comprises 17 residues. J gave up 0 bases and V 3 bases, and 6 bases lay outside the gene matches. CDR3 bases: TGTGCCAGCAGTTTTATTCTAGCGGGGAGCTCCTACAATGAGCAGTTCTTC. It encodes CASSFILAGSSYNEQFF.

Details on this clonotype: Since a much larger clone is just one base distant, this may be a read error. The rearrangement joins TRBV12-3 or TRBV12-4 to TRBJ1-1; D might be TRBD1 (6 bases). The CDR3 runs to 14 residues. V gave up 10 bases and J gave up 6 bases, with 21 bases separating them. CDR3 sequence: CANSPPTGYAEAFF. The CDR3 nucleotides are TGTGCCAACAGCCCGCCTACAGGGTACGCTGAAGCTTTCTTT.

This chain links TRBV6-6 with TRBJ1-5; D uncertain. V dropped 7 bases and J dropped 11 bases, with 18 bases sitting between them. The CDR3 loop spans 13 amino acids. Germline CDR1 is MNHNY and CDR2 is SVGAGI (reference sequence). Here the CDR3 reads CASTGQPVGAQHF. The CDR3 DNA reads TGTGCCAGCACAGGTCAGCCCGTCGGGGCCCAGCATTTT.

For this clonotype: The junction departs from the called germline gene at one end, perhaps through a read error. The chain uses TRBV4-1 and TRBJ1-1, with D perhaps matching TRBD1 (6 bases). CDR3 length: 15 amino acids. Germline CDR1 reads MGHRA; CDR2 reads YSYEKL. The CDR3 reads CASSQDGGGRTESFF. CDR3 DNA sequence: TGCGCCAGCAGCCAAGATGGGGGGGGCCGGACTGAATCTTTCTTT.

V is TRBV10-2 and J is TRBJ1-2; D possibly corresponds to TRBD1 (5 bases). The CDR3 is 13 amino acids. Trimming took 6 bases from V and 3 from J, leaving 11 bases between them. Germline V gene sequence: CDR1 WSHSY, CDR2 SAAADI. The CDR3 DNA reads TGCGCCAGCAGCCGGGACGTAGACTATGGCTACACCTTC. This sequence encodes CASSRDVDYGYTF.

The V call is TRBV10-3, the J call TRBJ2-2; no firm D call. Germline-derived CDR1 and CDR2 are ENHRY and SYGVKD. The CDR3 totals 12 residues. The V and J ends lost 7 bases and 1 base respectively, with 4 bases between them. The CDR3 is CAITWNTGELFF. CDR3 in DNA: TGTGCCATCACGTGGAACACCGGGGAGCTGTTTTTT.